This T cell receptor (beta chain) was identified during a study of blood T cells in healthy people across ages. Primers used in a second PCR of roughly 7 to 12 cycles were a sample-barcoded 5' primer and a J-beta primer mix. One entry per CDR3 protein results from TCRdb running MiXCR on the 5' RACE reads. The sample has over a million distinct CDR3 sequences, 40% to 50% seen once; the top ten hold approximately 17%. Germline assignment: CDR1 MDHEN and CDR2 SYDVKM. Trimming took off 1 base at V and 11 bases at J, with 10 bases between the two ends. The CDR3 is 12 amino acids. The rearrangement links TRBV28 to TRBJ2-3; D gene unclear. Specimen: blood. This sequence originates from a woman aged 55-75 years in good health. In DNA, the CDR3 is TGTGCCAGCAGTTTATCGGCCACGAGGCAGTATTTT. Translation: CASSLSATRQYF.